This TCR beta chain is from a study of T-cell memory formation after mild COVID-19. Findings and limits, study-wide: Of the contracting clones, CD4+ ones lay mainly in CM and EM, and CD8+ ones in EMRA. Whether second-wave clones peaking at day 37 were SARS-CoV-2 specific went unconfirmed.

As for this clonotype: What it binds is unknown.

TCRdb reprocessed the 5' RACE reads with MiXCR, giving one entry per CDR3 protein. The sample shows over 350,000 distinct CDR3 sequences, 20% to 25% of them seen only once. This CDR3 spans 14 amino acids. The V end was cut by 6 bases, the J end by 3 bases, with 15 bases between. Germline V lookup: CDR1 MNHEY, CDR2 SVGEGT. V usage is TRBV6-2 or TRBV6-3 and J usage is TRBJ2-7; D unclear. Sequenced input: PBMCs or a T cell subset sorted from them (not recorded which). This TCR was recovered from an adult woman who had mild COVID-19 (a few samples of this study predate the infection). Cell type and time point are not known. DNA of the CDR3: TGTGCCAGCAGCTGGGGTAGGCGGAACTACGAGCAGTACTTC. It specifies CASSWGRRNYEQYF.